This T cell receptor (beta chain) was recovered during a study of OX40 agonist ivuxolimab in advanced cancers. The study in broad terms: Ivuxolimab, which targeted the costimulatory receptor OX40 (CD134), was an agonistic, fully human IgG2 monoclonal antibody. Peripheral TCRbeta sequencing aimed to test whether ivuxolimab altered TCR sequence diversity and caused clonal T-cell expansion. Among the roughly 50 dose-escalation patients, some 19 had hepatocellular carcinoma, approximately 15 melanoma, 9 renal cell carcinoma and 9 head and neck cancer. The monotherapy dose-escalation portion (N of about 57 patients) of the phase I ivuxolimab trial is reported in the paper. The dose-escalation cohort was almost 85% male with a mean age of about 58 years, ranging from 23 to 79. Prior anti-PD-1, anti-PD-L1 or anti-CTLA-4 therapy was permitted, and less than 45% of dose-escalation patients had received checkpoint inhibitors. Three dose-escalation patients achieved partial responses, one with hepatocellular carcinoma and two with cutaneous melanoma. Intravenous ivuxolimab was administered to patients every 2 weeks at six dose levels: 0.01, 0.1, 0.3, 1.5, 3 and 10 mg/kg. On the study overall, not on this receptor specifically: Which antigens the clonally expanded peripheral T cells were specific for was not determined. Partial responders in the 0.1-3.0 mg/kg groups had among the lowest normalized peripheral clonal expansion, especially among CD8+ T cells. After ivuxolimab, expanded clones were on average more numerous among CD8+ T cells than among CD4+ T cells. At doses of 0.1 to 3.0 mg/kg, clonal expansion of both CD4+ and CD8+ T cells in blood was seen between baseline and week 6. Low levels of normalized T-cell clonal expansion were also seen in some nonresponding patients.

Patients with a history of autoimmune disease or receiving systemic immunosuppression were excluded from the trial. Peripheral blood for TCR sequencing was collected from all dose cohorts at baseline, on cycle 4 day 1, and on cycle 7 day 1. Samples came from an open-label, multicenter, first-in-human phase I dose-escalation trial of ivuxolimab. The trial enrolled adults with locally advanced or metastatic head and neck squamous cell, hepatocellular, melanoma or renal cell carcinoma. Before TCR sequencing, CD4+ T cells and CD8+ T cells from peripheral blood were sorted into separate populations. Genomic DNA was isolated from the sorted cells so that the TCRbeta CDR3 region could be sequenced. TCRbeta CDR3 regions were sequenced using the immunoSEQ Assay. The clones in this table, taken by TCRdb from immuneACCESS, are in-frame only. Not every clone is retained; where verified, under half of the shortfall comes from an unresolved V gene, and the cause of the rest is unknown. This sample has tens of thousands of clones in its table, and roughly 87% of those were observed once. The ten top clones hold under 7% of the sample.

Notes on this clone: Its antigen is not yet known. Base quality data are lacking; no much larger clone is found one base away.

This TCR came from an adult with an advanced solid tumor such as melanoma, head and neck, liver or kidney cancer. The source was CD4+ or CD8+ T cells sorted from blood, collected in a trial of the OX40 agonist ivuxolimab.

The DNA is as follows: TGTGCCAGCAGCTTAGGCACGGTACAAGAGACCCAGTACTTC. Translation gives CASSLGTVQETQYF. The rearrangement joined TRBV7-9 to TRBJ2-5; there is no confident call for the D gene. Between the V and J ends, shortened by 1 base and 2 bases respectively, the junction contains 8 bases. CDR1 and CDR2 are drawn from the germline V gene (reference sequence): SEHNR, FQNEAQ. The CDR3, from cysteine to phenylalanine, totals 14 residues. Here the CDR3 DNA is all that survives: 42 bases in frame from base 1. Where the CDR3 stops, the reference TRBV7-9 and TRBJ2-5 genes take over; the full variable domain is DTGVSQNPRHKITKRGQNVTFRCDPISEHNRLYWYRQTLGQGPEFLTYFQNEAQLEKSRLLSDRFSAERPKGSFSTLEIQRTEQGDSAMYLCASSLGTVQETQYFGPGTRLLVL.